Sequencing of this T cell receptor beta chain was carried out in a study of cytomegalovirus exposure and HLA in healthy donors. Study as a whole: An earlier analysis identified more than 90 million unique TCR beta sequences in about 200 million T cells. Study outcomes and limitations: An ancestry cluster, one associated with Asian ancestry, reportedly showed fewer N-insertions than the approximately 670-donor mean in a later analysis. Presence/absence analyses assumed roughly uniform sequencing depth across donors.

Regarding this clone: What it binds is not known.

13 Jbeta primers and 60 Vbeta primers were used for the PCR. In the original workflow: As a later analysis found, there were around 86 million unique TCR beta chains, of which around 9.9 million were shared. The table came from immunoSEQ multiplex PCR; TCRdb's copy has only in-frame clones and leaves some out. V and J calls and clone size come straight from that table; D and trimming were deduced from the DNA. Of 300,000 or so clones detected, approximately 84% appear once; the ten largest clones hold 1.5% to 2.5%. CDR1 and CDR2 from the germline V gene are SGHNT and YYREEE (reference sequence). The CDR3 is 15 amino acids. Trimming cost V 4 bases and J 2 bases, with 12 bases left between them.

Sequencing used PBMCs. The V gene is TRBV5-4, the J gene TRBJ1-4; no reliable D call. This TCR derives from a middle-aged woman in good health and CMV-seropositive. This chain's CDR3 is CASSREGGTNEKLFF. CDR3 nucleotide sequence: TGTGCCAGCAGCCGGGAAGGCGGGACTAATGAAAAACTGTTTTTT.